This TCR beta chain was sequenced for a study of blood T cells in healthy people across ages. The use of a sample-barcoded 5' primer and a J-beta primer mix characterized a second PCR of 7 to 11 cycles. TCRdb reprocessed the 5' RACE reads via MiXCR and lists one record per CDR3 protein. The repertoire holds roughly 1.9 million distinct CDR3 sequences, with about two fifths as singletons. Study results and caveats: Conclusively comparing naive with antigen-experienced cells was impossible with unsorted PBMCs.

Turning to this clonotype: Its antigen is currently unknown.

V shed 3 bases and J shed 8 bases, with 17 bases lying between them. The germline gives CDR1 DFQATT, CDR2 SNEGSKA (reference sequence). This CDR3 has 14 residues. The rearrangement uses TRBV20-1 and TRBJ2-1; D is possibly TRBD1 (5 bases). This sequence was found in a human donor in good health. Sequenced material: blood. The CDR3 region is CSASSPGRVDEQFF. CDR3 coding DNA: TGCAGTGCTAGCTCTCCCGGCAGGGTCGATGAGCAGTTCTTC.